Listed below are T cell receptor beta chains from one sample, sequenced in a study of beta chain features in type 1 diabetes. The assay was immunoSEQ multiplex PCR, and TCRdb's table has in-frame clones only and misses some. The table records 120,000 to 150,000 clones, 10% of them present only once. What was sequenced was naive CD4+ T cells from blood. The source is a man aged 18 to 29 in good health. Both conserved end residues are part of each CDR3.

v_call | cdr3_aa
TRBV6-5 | CASSYSWTQGFETQYF
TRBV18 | CASQHPSGRQGEQYF
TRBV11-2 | CASSGRLAGGINSYNEQFF
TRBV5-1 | CASSGGGGSSAQETQYF
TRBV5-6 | CASSLGQGVGGYTF
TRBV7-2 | CASSLRGQGANYGYTF
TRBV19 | CASSSDPRTGDRQPQHF
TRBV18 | CASSPFRGGTDTQYF
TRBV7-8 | CASSSGTSGGWDTQYF
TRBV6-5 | CASSYGTGGPNEQYF
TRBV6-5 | CASSYTSAKPYEQYF
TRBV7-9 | CASSSGQGWVF
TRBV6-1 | CASNLAGGNEQYF
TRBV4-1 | CASSPSGGPTDTQYF
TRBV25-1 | CASSPGGPYEQYF
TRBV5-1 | CASSLDSSSYNEQFF
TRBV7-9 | CASTKDRENEKLFF
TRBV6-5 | CASRGTSGQPQHF
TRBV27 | CASAPWTGEEDTQYF
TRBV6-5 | CASRTTGAQFYEQYF
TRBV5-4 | CASRRTGYSYGYTF
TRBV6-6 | CASSFRGAPQETQYF
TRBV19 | CATEIYTGELFF
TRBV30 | CAWSVLEGRGVSGANVLTF
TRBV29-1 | CSVTEALAKNIQYF
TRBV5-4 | CASSLQGYSGNTIYF
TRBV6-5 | CASRRQGAREQYF
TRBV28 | CASRLSNQPQHF
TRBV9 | CASSSVAGGGEAFF
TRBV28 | CASSFTGTAPYEQYF
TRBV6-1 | CASSETYGRQNYGYTF
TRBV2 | CASLSPGQAPNEQFF
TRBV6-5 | CASRQGQGAAYEQYF
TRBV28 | CASRQTRRILVEKLFF
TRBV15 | CATSSVGGGRDQYF
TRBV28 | CASSLPPGYHEQYF
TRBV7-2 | CASSALAGGPSRHF
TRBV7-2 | CASSLVGGTDTQYF